These 16 T cell receptor beta chains originate from one sample sequenced in a study of blood T cell repertoires in COVID-19. Clones were read by immunoSEQ multiplex PCR, and TCRdb kept only the in-frame ones, dropping some. The sample includes approximately 350,000 clones, 80% to 90% of them seen just once. Sequencing was performed on PBMCs or T cells enriched from blood (not recorded which). All receptors derive from a man younger than 30 who had recovered from COVID-19.

As concerns this clone: Other nucleotide sequences from this sample produce the same CDR3. V usage is TRBV28 and J usage is TRBJ1-2; perhaps TRBD1 as D (6 bases). The CDR3 length is 13 residues. Germline V lookup: CDR1 MDHEN, CDR2 SYDVKM. Trimming cost V 6 bases and J 2 bases, with 10 bases left between them. CDR3 DNA: TGTGCCAGCAGCCAAGGACAGAACTATGGCTACACCTTC. It is translated as CASSQGQNYGYTF.

V and J are TRBV7-3 and TRBJ2-2; the D gene is possibly TRBD1 (7 bases). Trimming removed 5 bases from V and 3 bases from J, with 13 bases in between. The CDR3 sequence is 15 residues long. Germline V gene data show CDR1 as SGHTA and CDR2 as FQGTGA. The CDR3 reads CASSPDRDYTGELFF. The DNA for the CDR3 is TGTGCCAGCAGCCCAGACAGGGACTACACCGGGGAGCTGTTTTTT.

The rearrangement uses TRBV7-3 and TRBJ2-1; a weak D match, TRBD2 (5 bases). There are 11 residues in the CDR3. V was shortened by 3 bases and J by 10 bases, with 7 bases between the two germline ends. Germline V gene sequence: CDR1 SGHTA, CDR2 FQGTGA. The CDR3 coding sequence is TGTGCCAGCAGCTTCGACTACGAGCAGTTCTTC. Its protein product is CASSFDYEQFF.

The V gene is TRBV6-2 or TRBV6-3, the J gene TRBJ2-1, with D maybe TRBD1 (5 bases). This CDR3 contains 16 residues. V lost 0 bases and J 5 bases, leaving 14 bases between the germline ends. Germline V gives CDR1 MNHEY, CDR2 SVGEGT. This chain's CDR3 is CASSYSRQSGHNEQFF. As DNA, the CDR3 is TGTGCCAGCAGTTACTCGAGACAGTCAGGACACAATGAGCAGTTCTTC.

This chain connects TRBV7-6 to TRBJ1-4, with D maybe TRBD1 (6 bases). Trimming stripped 1 base from V and 4 bases from J, with 16 bases between. Germline CDR1 and CDR2: SGHVS and FNYEAQ. The CDR3 has 17 amino acids. This CDR3 is CASSLGGGGRVNEKLFF. In DNA, the CDR3 is TGTGCCAGCAGCTTAGGAGGGGGGGGCAGGGTTAATGAAAAACTGTTTTTT.

This chain links TRBV10-3 with TRBJ1-5; 9 bases match TRBD1. The CDR3 sequence is 16 residues long. Unmatched junction bases numbered 10, after V lost 5 bases and J lost 5 bases. Germline CDR1 and CDR2: ENHRY and SYGVKD. The CDR3 region has the DNA TGTGCCATCAGTCCGGGACAGGGAACCTTGGATCAGCCCCAGCATTTT. Translation gives CAISPGQGTLDQPQHF.

The chain carries TRBV19 and TRBJ2-3, with a possible D match to TRBD1 (6 bases). The CDR3 covers 12 residues. Germline CDR1 reads LNHDA; CDR2 reads SQIVND (reference sequence). V lost 8 bases and J lost 4, with 10 bases in between. Written as DNA, the CDR3 is TGTGCCAGTCGACAGGTCCCAGATACGCAGTATTTT. Protein product: CASRQVPDTQYF.

The V call is TRBV27, the J call TRBJ1-5; the D is unclear. Germline CDR1 and CDR2: MNHEY and SMNVEV (reference sequence). V was trimmed by 6 bases and J by 0 bases, leaving 9 bases between them. The CDR3 contains 14 residues. The CDR3 reads CASSGEYSNQPQHF. CDR3 sequence (DNA): TGTGCCAGCAGCGGGGAATATAGCAATCAGCCCCAGCATTTT.

This chain uses TRBV6-6 with TRBJ1-1, with D perhaps TRBD1 (6 bases). Deletions cut 7 bases from V and 5 bases from J, with 14 bases between. There are 13 residues in the CDR3. CDR1 MNHNY and CDR2 SVGAGI come from the germline V gene (reference sequence). CDR3: CASTNREGTEAFF. DNA of the CDR3: TGTGCCAGCACAAACAGGGAAGGGACTGAAGCTTTCTTT.

The chain joins TRBV2 to TRBJ2-1, with 9 bases that match TRBD2. Trimming cost V 6 bases and J 6 bases; bases outside gene matches: 9. This CDR3 comprises 15 residues. Germline V lookup: CDR1 SNHLY, CDR2 FYNNEI. The DNA for the CDR3 is TGTGCCAGCAGGCGTGGCGGGGGGGTAGGCAATGAGCAGTTCTTC. The encoded protein is CASRRGGGVGNEQFF.

This clone was recorded a few times. The chain carries TRBV3-1 (or the pseudogene TRBV3-2) and TRBJ1-2; D is uncertain. This CDR3 region has 12 residues. The germline V gene encodes CDR1 LGHDT and CDR2 YNNKEL (reference sequence). Trimming pared 1 base from V and 6 bases from J, leaving 6 bases between. The CDR3 DNA is TGTGCCAGCAGCCAAGCTCGGGATGGCTACACCTTC. This codes for CASSQARDGYTF.

The V call is TRBV7-2, the J call TRBJ1-5, with a possible D match to TRBD1 (5 bases). The CDR3 contains 15 residues. CDR1 and CDR2 (germline): SGHTA, FQGNSA. Trimming stripped 5 bases from V and 2 bases from J, with 13 bases between. CDR3 sequence: CASSPAPGGNQPQHF. DNA for the CDR3: TGTGCCAGCAGCCCAGCCCCGGGGGGCAATCAGCCCCAGCATTTT. The variable domain in full, with the rest retrieved from reference TRBV7-2 and TRBJ1-5, is GAGVSQSPSNKVTEKGKDVELRCDPISGHTALYWYRQSLGQGLEFLIYFQGNSAPDKSGLPSDRFSAERTGGSVSTLTIQRTQQEDSAVYLCASSPAPGGNQPQHFGDGTRLSIL.

The CDR3 loop reads CASSPVPGNEKLFF. The CDR3 DNA reads as TGTGCCAGCTCACCCGTCCCGGGAAATGAAAAACTGTTTTTT. The J gene is TRBJ1-4, the V gene TRBV18; D gene uncertain. The CDR3 runs 14 residues. The V end lost 3 bases, the J end lost 5 bases, and 10 bases lay between the germline ends. The germline CDR1 and CDR2 sequences are KGHSH and LQKENI.

CDR3 sequence (DNA): TGTGCCAGCAGTTTAATTGTCTGGACAGCCGACGGCTACAATGAGCAGTTCTTC. Translating gives CASSLIVWTADGYNEQFF. The rearrangement joins TRBV28 to TRBJ2-1; possibly TRBD1 for D (6 bases). The V and J ends lost 2 bases and 3 bases respectively, with 20 bases between them. The CDR3 is 18 amino acids. In germline, CDR1 is MDHEN, CDR2 SYDVKM.

The V and J genes are TRBV28 and TRBJ1-2; D perhaps matches TRBD1 (6 bases). The germline CDR1 and CDR2 sequences are MDHEN and SYDVKM. The V gene lost 2 bases and the J gene lost 7 bases, with 14 bases spanning the gap. This CDR3 is built from 14 residues. CDR3 protein: CASSLGGGRGGYTF. The CDR3 bases are TGTGCCAGCAGTTTAGGCGGGGGGCGAGGTGGCTACACCTTC.

The gene calls are TRBV6-2 or TRBV6-3 and TRBJ2-1; the match to TRBD1 covers 7 bases. There are 17 residues in the CDR3. V lost 2 bases, J lost 1 base, and 8 bases stayed unmatched. Germline CDR1 and CDR2: MNHEY and SVGEGT. Written as DNA, the CDR3 is TGTGCCAGCAGTTACCTTACAGGGGTACCGTCCTACAATGAGCAGTTCTTC. This translates into CASSYLTGVPSYNEQFF.